Sequencing of this T cell receptor beta chain was carried out in a study of T-cell reconstitution after alpha-beta-depleted transplantation in children. CDR3 length: 15 amino acids. CDR1 and CDR2 (germline): SQVTM, ANQGSEA. Trimming left V 0 bases short and J 10 bases short, with 22 bases between. This clonotype was counted only a few times. Preparation of the TCRbeta library involved a method that used unique molecular identifiers. TCRdb re-analysed the PCR reads in MiXCR, keeping a single row per CDR3 protein. The sample holds approximately 85,000 distinct CDR3 sequences, 15% seen once. The genes are TRBV29-1 and TRBJ2-7, with a possible D match to TRBD1 (6 bases). The source was PBMCs, mostly from graft donor cells, collected 180 days after TCRalphabeta/CD19-depleted stem cell transplant. This sequence originates from a male patient between 2 and 10 years old who had a stem cell transplant for acute lymphoblastic leukemia, so the T cells may come from the graft donor. The CDR3 protein is CSVEDGGGHRSGQYF. The CDR3 DNA follows: TGCAGCGTTGAAGATGGTGGGGGACATAGGTCGGGTCAGTACTTC.